This TCR beta chain originates from a study of chemoradiotherapy in HPV16-positive cancers. CDR3 length: 15 amino acids. Germline loops: CDR1 SEHNR, CDR2 FQNEAQ (reference sequence). Trimming pared 5 bases from V and 8 bases from J, leaving 19 bases between. Produced via immunoSEQ multiplex PCR; TCRdb's table is partial and in-frame only. The repertoire holds 9,500 or so clones, with over 65% as singletons. The V call is TRBV7-9, the J call TRBJ2-1; the D gene is possibly TRBD1 (5 bases). The sequence was collected from a human donor with HPV-associated anogenital cancer. Collection of the sample occurred from a patient who underwent chemoradiotherapy. CDR3 sequence: CASSGRSSGYDEQFF. The CDR3 nucleotides are TGTGCCAGCAGCGGCAGATCGTCAGGGTACGATGAGCAGTTCTTC.